These 3 T cell receptor beta chains were sequenced from one sample in a study of chemoradiotherapy in HPV16-positive cancers. Method: immunoSEQ multiplex PCR; TCRdb's copy keeps in-frame clones and lacks some. The profile shows about 4,000 clones, approximately 71% of them singletons. Collection took place from a patient who underwent chemoradiotherapy. The receptor set was obtained from a human donor with HPV-associated anogenital cancer.

The chain joins TRBV7-2 to TRBJ1-2, with a weak D call TRBD1 (6 bases). Germline assignment: CDR1 SGHTA and CDR2 FQGNSA. The CDR3 covers 13 residues. Trimming took off 8 bases at V and 2 bases at J, with 12 bases between the two ends. CDR3 in amino acids: CASRGGRNYGYTF. The DNA of the CDR3 is TGTGCCAGCCGGGGGGGCAGGAACTATGGCTACACCTTC.

V is TRBV11-1 and J is TRBJ1-2; no definite D call. Germline assignment: CDR1 SGHAT and CDR2 FQDESV (reference sequence). The CDR3 totals 13 residues. With 5 bases removed from V and 9 bases from J, the gap between germline ends came to 16 bases. Here the CDR3 DNA reads TGTGCCAGCAGCCTTACAGAGGGCTTACGCTACACCTTC. Translation: CASSLTEGLRYTF.

V is TRBV27 and J is TRBJ2-3; 14 bases line up with TRBD2. CDR3 size: 18 residues. V was clipped by 4 bases and J by 4 bases; unmatched bases: 10. Germline V gene lookup returns CDR1 MNHEY and CDR2 SMNVEV (reference sequence). The CDR3 sequence: CASSSPGLAGVGADTQYF. The CDR3 DNA is TGTGCCAGCAGTTCTCCGGGACTAGCGGGGGTGGGCGCAGATACGCAGTATTTT.